Listed below are T cell receptor beta chains from one sample, sequenced in a study of blood T cell repertoires in COVID-19. Clones were sequenced by immunoSEQ multiplex PCR, and TCRdb holds only the in-frame ones, with some missing. The table has hundreds of thousands of clones, approximately 90% seen once. Material for sequencing was peripheral blood. These receptors originate from a man aged 35-49 years with acute or convalescent COVID-19. Both conserved end residues are trimmed from each CDR3. A D gene is named only where the DNA matches it firmly. Clone size is given for some rows only: seen once, a few or many times, or a class if the clone is expanded.

V: TRBV27
D: .
size: .
CDR3: ASSLSSPYEQY

V: TRBV18
D: TRBD2
size: .
CDR3: ASSPVAGSSYEQY

V: TRBV19
D: .
size: .
CDR3: ASSFKSLGAYEQY

V: TRBV19
D: .
size: .
CDR3: ASTPQGQGTEAF

V: TRBV7-9
D: .
size: .
CDR3: ASSLEAGWDEQF

V: TRBV27
D: .
size: .
CDR3: ASSTLTGSYGYT

V: TRBV27
D: TRBD1
size: .
CDR3: ASSFTGDEQY

V: TRBV9
D: TRBD2
size: .
CDR3: ASSGTGLVVGGEQY

V: TRBV6-5
D: TRBD2
size: .
CDR3: ASSQTSGIDEQY

V: TRBV28
D: .
size: .
CDR3: ASSPAGAGNAGTQY

V: TRBV11-3
D: .
size: .
CDR3: ASSPPGDYGYT

V: TRBV7-3
D: TRBD2
size: .
CDR3: ASSLIGPAGDHEQY

V: TRBV2
D: .
size: .
CDR3: ASSLDSFKETQY

V: TRBV19
D: .
size: few
CDR3: ASTSNQETQY

V: TRBV5-1
D: TRBD1
size: .
CDR3: ASSMGQGSYEQY

V: TRBV30
D: TRBD1
size: few
CDR3: AWSKGTGVRQPQH

V: TRBV7-9
D: TRBD1
size: .
CDR3: ASSGTGVGNTIY

V: TRBV7-6
D: TRBD2
size: .
CDR3: ASSLVSPSGNEQF

V: TRBV9
D: TRBD1
size: .
CDR3: ASSVGTGGYGYT

V: TRBV3-1/TRBV3-2
D: .
size: .
CDR3: ASSLETSTDTQY

V: TRBV6-1
D: .
size: once
CDR3: ASSETGGNTEAF

V: TRBV6-2/TRBV6-3
D: TRBD1
size: once
CDR3: ASSTDLRGRAQPQH

V: TRBV29-1
D: .
size: .
CDR3: SVEGGPQETQY

V: TRBV3-1/TRBV3-2
D: TRBD1
size: .
CDR3: ASSLQGAGTEAF

V: TRBV7-2
D: .
size: .
CDR3: ASSLDGGSTDTQY

V: TRBV27
D: .
size: .
CDR3: ASSIPGKGTYTGELF

V: TRBV15
D: TRBD1
size: .
CDR3: ATRRPGTGNGEQY

V: TRBV28
D: TRBD1
size: .
CDR3: ASSLPTGGGTEAF

V: TRBV7-2
D: TRBD2
size: .
CDR3: ASSFLGLAVASTDTQY

V: TRBV7-2
D: TRBD1
size: few
CDR3: ASRQGGLSSPLH

V: TRBV4-1
D: .
size: .
CDR3: ASSRERSGANVLT

V: TRBV18
D: .
size: .
CDR3: ASSPTGDPSNQPQH

V: TRBV7-9
D: .
size: .
CDR3: ATEGDRGAF

V: TRBV18
D: TRBD1
size: .
CDR3: ASSPGQGLSPLH

V: TRBV7-9
D: .
size: .
CDR3: ASSIVGGTDTQY

V: TRBV30
D: .
size: .
CDR3: AWSVLWRGADGYT

V: TRBV7-9
D: TRBD1
size: .
CDR3: ASSFRGLEGYT

V: TRBV19
D: .
size: .
CDR3: ASHPRDSPEQY